One sample yielded the 7 T cell receptor beta chains listed below, sequenced in a study of blood T cell repertoires in COVID-19. Sequenced by immunoSEQ multiplex PCR; TCRdb stores in-frame clones only, minus some. Among about 91,000 clones listed, around four fifths were seen once. Sequencing was performed on peripheral blood. Receptor source: a woman of 80 years or more with acute or convalescent COVID-19.

The chain is built from TRBV19 and TRBJ1-5, with TRBD1 matching 7 bases. The germline gives CDR1 LNHDA, CDR2 SQIVND (reference sequence). The CDR3 extends over 15 amino acids. Trimming cost V 0 bases and J 7 bases; bases outside gene matches: 6. CDR3 in amino acids: CASSIDTGAEQPQHF. Written as DNA, the CDR3 is TGTGCCAGTAGTATAGATACAGGGGCGGAACAGCCCCAGCATTTT.

The V call is TRBV7-9, the J call TRBJ2-2; 7 nucleotides match TRBD1. The V and J ends lost 6 bases and 5 bases, in that order; junction bases with no gene match: 3. The CDR3 extends over 13 amino acids. Looked up from germline, CDR1 is SEHNR and CDR2 is FQNEAQ (reference sequence). The CDR3 is CASRTGRTGELFF. The CDR3 nucleotides read TGTGCCAGCAGGACAGGGCGAACCGGGGAGCTGTTTTTT.

The chain couples TRBV4-3 to TRBJ2-5; maybe TRBD1 (5 bases). Trimming took 0 bases from V and 2 from J, leaving 13 bases between them. This CDR3 comprises 16 residues. Germline V gene sequence: CDR1 LGHNA, CDR2 YSLEER. The chain's CDR3 is CASSQDRPTGQETQYF. CDR3 sequence (DNA): TGCGCCAGCAGCCAAGATAGGCCCACAGGTCAAGAGACCCAGTACTTC.

The gene calls are TRBV18 and TRBJ1-1, with a possible D match to TRBD1 (5 bases). Germline V gene lookup returns CDR1 KGHSH and CDR2 LQKENI. This CDR3 has 16 residues. Trimming removed 3 bases from V and 5 bases from J, with 19 bases in between. CDR3 in amino acids: CASSPARGRLLTEAFF. The CDR3 DNA reads as TGTGCCAGCTCACCGGCGCGGGGGAGGTTGTTGACTGAAGCTTTCTTT.

This sequence joins TRBV6-2 or TRBV6-3 and TRBJ2-7; a weak D match, TRBD2 (5 bases). Germline assignment: CDR1 MNHEY and CDR2 SVGEGT. CDR3 size: 11 residues. V shed 5 bases and J shed 3 bases, with 5 bases lying between them. DNA of the CDR3: TGTGCCAGCAGTCGGGACTACGAGCAGTACTTC. Its protein product is CASSRDYEQYF.

This chain connects TRBV5-1 to TRBJ2-7; TRBD1 might be the D (6 bases). The CDR3 spans 14 residues. Germline CDR1 and CDR2: SGHRS and YFSETQ. Trimming took 3 bases from V and 3 from J, leaving 13 bases between them. The CDR3 region is CASSWSTGYYEQYF. The CDR3 DNA reads as TGCGCCAGCAGCTGGTCGACAGGTTACTACGAGCAGTACTTC.

This chain uses TRBV24-1 with TRBJ2-7; no firm D call. The germline gives CDR1 KGHDR, CDR2 SFDVKD. V lost 7 bases and J lost 0, with 9 bases in between. The CDR3 loop spans 13 amino acids. CDR3 residues: CATRADNSYEQYF. CDR3 sequence (DNA): TGTGCCACCAGAGCTGACAACTCCTACGAGCAGTACTTC.